Detailed here is one T cell receptor beta chain. Which antigen it targets is not known. Base-call qualities are not available, and no considerably larger clone is one nucleotide away. This sample is part of a study of blood T cell repertoires in COVID-19 (TCRdb year 2020). For the study in its entirety: Samples from collaborators originated in the United States, Italy and Spain and spanned both the acute and convalescent phases of COVID-19. The material from the prospective study consisted of cDNA or gDNA derived from T cells, B-cell-depleted T cells, or PBMCs. Deeply sampled blood TCRbeta repertoires from subjects exposed to, actively infected with, or recovered from COVID-19 were included in the dataset. The repertoires were made available in a free public database intended to serve as a resource for research on the immune response to SARS-CoV-2. Samples were obtained from the ongoing ImmuneRACE study (first 160 participants) and from over 1,000 subjects provided by 6 global collaborators. The sample metadata nearly always contained a de-identified subject ID, COVID-19 status, age in years and sex. Where available, HLA class I and class II types were taken from metadata supplied by the sample provider and were not determined by assay-based typing. What the research found in general, with its limitations: The amount of clinical and demographic metadata varied by source and participant and was provided uncurated.

TCRbeta CDR3 regions were amplified from genomic DNA using the immunoSEQ Assay, a bias-controlled multiplex PCR. The source study handled its data this way. Within the assay, amplification of reference gene primers was used to estimate how many nucleated cells each sample contained. To quantify the absolute abundance of each unique TCRbeta CDR3 rearrangement, sequence reads were collapsed and filtered. For each sample, productive Simpson clonality was calculated as the square root of Simpson's diversity index across productive rearrangements. Entries here come from immuneACCESS through TCRdb and include only in-frame sequences with V and J called. Some clones fail to appear in such tables; in the studies checked, an unresolved V gene covers under half of the shortfall, and the cause of the remainder is unknown. The V and J calls and the clone size are those of that table, but D and trimming were determined from the DNA. Present in this sample are about 200,000 clones, 70% to 90% of which were seen just once. The top ten clonotypes cover over 9.5% of the sample.

Whole blood was collected in K2EDTA tubes by collaborating institutions according to the institutions' own protocols. For TCRbeta analysis, collaborator samples were shipped as frozen whole blood, as isolated PBMCs, or as DNA extracted from either sample type. V and J lose 0 bases and 1 base, and a span of 4 bases separates them. The CDR3 starts with the cysteine, ends with the phenylalanine, and has 13 residues. Only the CDR3 region is kept as DNA, spanning 39 bases read in frame from base 1. The germline V gene specifies SGHTA as CDR1 and FQGNSA as CDR2. The receptor comes from a human donor with active or convalescent COVID-19. The donor label of this sample is uncertain. The rearranged segments are TRBV7-2 and TRBJ2-7; the D gene cannot be named for sure. The sample taken for sequencing was peripheral blood. The DNA sequence is TGTGCCAGCAGCTTAGCCGGTTCCTACGAGCAGTACTTC. The encoded protein is CASSLAGSYEQYF.